The T cell receptor (beta chain) described here comes from a study of blood T cell repertoires in COVID-19. Study at large: Nucleic acid was either cDNA or gDNA, and it came from T cells, B-cell-depleted T cells, or PBMCs.

Per germline, CDR1 MGHRA and CDR2 YSYEKL. Losses at the gene ends were 1 base for V and 8 bases for J; bases not matched to a gene: 1. This CDR3 region has 14 residues. Original methodology: Nucleated cell number was recorded as an estimate derived from reference gene primer amplification. TCRdb keeps only in-frame clones here, not all; method: immunoSEQ multiplex PCR. V and J calls and clone size are those listed in that table; D and trimming were worked out from the DNA. Of under 55,000 clones listed, around 85% are singletons. The TCR sequence derives from a human donor in a cohort sampled during active COVID-19. The chain couples TRBV4-1 to TRBJ1-4; 10 bases match TRBD1. What was sequenced was peripheral blood. CDR3 amino acids: CASSQVGQGEKLFF. The CDR3 nucleotides are TGCGCCAGCAGCCAAGTGGGACAGGGGGAAAAACTGTTTTTT.